Listed below are T cell receptor beta chains from one sample, sequenced in a study of cytotoxic CD8 clonotypes in ibrutinib-treated CLL. Some clones are missing from TCRdb's copy, which holds only in-frame ones; the method was immunoSEQ multiplex PCR. The sample has approximately 130,000 clones; roughly 80% are singletons. The input for sequencing was PBMCs, taken after 24 months of ibrutinib treatment. These receptors all stem from a human donor with chronic lymphocytic leukemia. Both conserved end residues are part of each CDR3. Clone size, where shown, is once, few, many, or a class for clones that have expanded.

V gene,J gene,clone size,CDR3 protein
TRBV18,TRBJ1-1,-,CASSPKANTEAFF
TRBV10-2,TRBJ1-2,-,CASSGPGAGEGYTF
TRBV5-8,TRBJ2-3,-,CASSQDRPDTQYF
TRBV30,TRBJ1-6,-,CAWSSDRKNSPLHF
TRBV11-2,TRBJ1-5,-,CASSLHGNQPQHF
TRBV5-1,TRBJ2-5,-,CASSPSGRYEETQYF
TRBV5-4,TRBJ2-3,-,CASSFTTTDTQYF
TRBV5-6,TRBJ2-7,-,CASSLAGLLDEQYF
TRBV7-2,TRBJ2-7,-,CASRDGQPSSYEQYF
TRBV5-1,TRBJ2-2,once,CASSLVGQNTGELFF
TRBV6-5,TRBJ2-5,-,CASSYVETQYF
TRBV6-5,TRBJ1-1,-,CASRGTSNSNTEAFF
TRBV4-3,TRBJ2-2,few,CASSQGTGLNTGELFF
TRBV25-1,TRBJ1-4,-,CASGRGGTNEKLFF
TRBV10-3,TRBJ2-5,-,CAITTGPQETQYF
TRBV7-9,TRBJ2-3,-,CASSLGGQSDTQYF
TRBV9,TRBJ1-4,-,CASSVLGSGGNEKLFF
TRBV5-6,TRBJ1-2,few,CASSIGTDNYGYTF
TRBV5-1,TRBJ1-1,-,CASSSTGGGGNTEAFF
TRBV29-1,TRBJ2-7,-,CSVRDPSYEQYF
TRBV11-2,TRBJ1-6,-,CASSPGRNNSPLHF
TRBV20-1,TRBJ2-7,once,CSARGQYEQYF
TRBV10-1,TRBJ1-6,few,CASSESRNNSPLHF
TRBV7-9,TRBJ1-2,-,CASSPWDRTFGGYTF
TRBV27,TRBJ2-3,-,CASSSLAGVSTDTQYF
TRBV5-6,TRBJ1-1,-,CASSLIQGMNTEAFF
TRBV19,TRBJ2-7,once,CASSISGTVHYEQYF
TRBV2,TRBJ1-1,-,CASSEGWTGEVSEAFF
TRBV9,TRBJ1-1,-,CASSEALNTEAFF
TRBV27,TRBJ2-6,-,CASSLSWWAGGSGANVLTF
TRBV5-1,TRBJ1-2,-,CASSFGQGGYGYTF
TRBV7-2,TRBJ1-2,few,CASSPGGGDYGYTF
TRBV6-5,TRBJ2-7,once,CASSNAGDYEQYF
TRBV11-3,TRBJ2-1,-,CASSLGADRAYNEQFF
TRBV6-1,TRBJ1-4,-,CASRGSQKLFF
TRBV28,TRBJ1-1,-,CASSYYRTEEAFF
TRBV15,TRBJ2-6,-,CATSTPEGQQLSGANVLTF
TRBV29-1,TRBJ2-3,-,CSVRPGTATDTQYF
TRBV5-6,TRBJ1-1,-,CASSFSSGLGHTEAFF
TRBV5-1,TRBJ1-1,-,CASSLVPRAEAFF
TRBV6-1,TRBJ1-6,few,CASSQGFGSPLHF
TRBV5-1,TRBJ2-7,-,CASSLADGTYEQYF
TRBV19,TRBJ1-1,few,CASSISQGMNTEAFF
TRBV7-9,TRBJ1-4,-,CASSFGRVPNEKLFF
TRBV9,TRBJ1-4,-,CASSVEATNEKLFF
TRBV7-2,TRBJ2-7,once,CASSWDRGVYEQYF
TRBV5-1,TRBJ2-3,-,CASSGGNPRDTQYF
TRBV30,TRBJ1-6,many,CAWSRTVSPLHF